This T cell receptor beta chain was profiled in a study of regulatory T cells in long-lasting Graves disease. With regard to this clonotype: The target antigen is unknown.

The study, taken as a whole, reports: Possibly, accuracy suffered from the small sample size. Fewer public clonotypes were shared by new patients (approximately 1,000) than by persistent patients (about 2,500).

V dropped 1 base and J dropped 0 bases, with 9 bases sitting between them. The germline gives CDR1 LNHDA, CDR2 SQIVND (reference sequence). CDR3 length: 15 residues. Sequencing libraries for TCR beta were prepared with iRepertoire HTBI primers and Arm-PCR of CDR3 regions. Using its own MiXCR run on the multiplex PCR reads, TCRdb lists one record per CDR3 protein. The table shows some 430,000 distinct CDR3 sequences, with 20% to 25% occurring only once. Time point reported: persistent/refractory GD, antithyroid drugs over 5 years with positive TRAb. With RNA extracted from PBMCs as input, the TCR library was made.

The chain couples TRBV19 to TRBJ1-1; D is uncertain. This TCR was sampled from a female donor with Graves disease. Sequenced material: peripheral blood mononuclear cells (PBMCs), taken when the disease was refractory, from a patient treated with antithyroid drugs. The CDR3 loop is CASSIGALLNTEAFF. The DNA of the CDR3 is TGTGCCAGTAGTATAGGCGCCCTCCTGAACACTGAAGCTTTCTTT.